Presented here are 7 T cell receptor beta chains from one specimen sequenced in a study of beta chain features in type 1 diabetes. Study findings and constraints: Type 1 diabetes patients had TCRB CDR3s that were shorter (moderately but significantly so) in all four CD4+ subsets.

These receptors are not linked to any known antigen. What was sequenced were expressed TCRB transcripts, since all of the isolated RNA had been reverse transcribed. Assay used: immunoSEQ multiplex PCR; TCRdb lists only in-frame clones, some missing. The sample records a few hundred thousand clones, more than 13% being singletons. Material: naive CD4+ T cells from blood. These receptors were collected from a young man with type 1 diabetes.

This rearrangement joins TRBV11-2 to TRBJ2-7; 7 nucleotides align to TRBD2. The germline CDR1 and CDR2 sequences are SGHAT and FQNNGV. J gave up 5 bases and V 5 bases, and 9 bases lay outside the gene matches. The CDR3 extends over 14 amino acids. CDR3 sequence reads: CASSPRLAADEQYF. The CDR3 DNA follows: TGTGCCAGCAGCCCCCGGCTAGCGGCAGACGAGCAGTACTTC. The entire variable domain, with the rest obtained from reference TRBV11-2 and TRBJ2-7, is as follows: EAGVAQSPRYKIIEKRQSVAFWCNPISGHATLYWYQQILGQGPKLLIQFQNNGVVDDSQLPKDRFSAERLKGVDSTLKIQPAKLEDSAVYLCASSPRLAADEQYFGPGTRLTVT.

This clone was seen a few times. The chain employs TRBV5-6 and TRBJ2-5; TRBD2 is a possible D gene (6 bases). Trimming stripped 0 bases from V and 0 bases from J, with 15 bases between. The germline V gene encodes CDR1 SGHDT and CDR2 YYEEEE. The CDR3 is 17 residues long. The CDR3, as DNA: TGTGCCAGCAGCTTGGCGCGGATGGCGGGAAACCAAGAGACCCAGTACTTC. Residues: CASSLARMAGNQETQYF. The complete variable domain, with remaining parts taken from reference TRBV5-6 and TRBJ2-5, reads DAGVTQSPTHLIKTRGQQVTLRCSPKSGHDTVSWYQQALGQGPQFIFQYYEEEERQRGNFPDRFSGHQFPNYSSELNVNALLLGDSALYLCASSLARMAGNQETQYFGPGTRLLVL.

This clone was found a few times. The rearrangement uses TRBV28 and TRBJ1-2; no reliable D call. Germline CDR1 reads MDHEN; CDR2 reads SYDVKM. This CDR3 is built from 11 residues. Trimming pared 4 bases from V and 6 bases from J, leaving 6 bases between. The CDR3 loop reads CASSSYNGYTF. CDR3 coding DNA: TGTGCCAGCAGTTCCTATAATGGCTACACCTTC.

This clone was seen a handful of times. The J gene is TRBJ2-1, the V gene TRBV29-1; 7 bases agree with TRBD2. Germline V gene sequence: CDR1 SQVTM, CDR2 ANQGSEA. The CDR3 runs 16 residues. After removal of 2 bases from V and 0 bases from J, the junction contained 7 bases not matched to a gene. As DNA, the CDR3 is TGCAGCGTTGAACAGCCAGCGGGGCCCTCCTACAATGAGCAGTTCTTC. Translation gives CSVEQPAGPSYNEQFF.

V is TRBV7-3 and J is TRBJ2-3; D is perhaps TRBD1 (5 bases). The CDR3 is 13 amino acids. V lost 6 bases and J 7 bases, leaving 14 bases between the germline ends. CDR1 SGHTA and CDR2 FQGTGA come from the germline V gene. CDR3 nucleotide sequence: TGTGCCAGCAGTTTACAGGCCTCTCATACGCAGTATTTT. This codes for CASSLQASHTQYF.

This clone was seen only a few times. V usage is TRBV4-1 and J usage is TRBJ2-2, with TRBD2 matching over 9 bases. This CDR3 is 15 amino acids long. Germline CDR1 reads MGHRA; CDR2 reads YSYEKL. Losses at the gene ends were 6 bases for V and 6 bases for J; bases not matched to a gene: 8. The CDR3 here is CASRHSGSGPGELFF. CDR3 nucleotides: TGCGCCAGCAGACATAGCGGGAGTGGGCCCGGGGAGCTGTTTTTT.

This clone was detected a few times. V and J are TRBV14 and TRBJ2-5; D perhaps matches TRBD2 (6 bases). CDR3 size: 17 residues. Germline V CDR1 and CDR2: SGHDN, FVKESK. The V and J ends lost 3 bases and 0 bases respectively, with 17 bases between them. The CDR3 nucleotides read TGTGCCAGCAGCCATCTCCGTGGGAGGTTGAACCAAGAGACCCAGTACTTC. Translated, it gives CASSHLRGRLNQETQYF.